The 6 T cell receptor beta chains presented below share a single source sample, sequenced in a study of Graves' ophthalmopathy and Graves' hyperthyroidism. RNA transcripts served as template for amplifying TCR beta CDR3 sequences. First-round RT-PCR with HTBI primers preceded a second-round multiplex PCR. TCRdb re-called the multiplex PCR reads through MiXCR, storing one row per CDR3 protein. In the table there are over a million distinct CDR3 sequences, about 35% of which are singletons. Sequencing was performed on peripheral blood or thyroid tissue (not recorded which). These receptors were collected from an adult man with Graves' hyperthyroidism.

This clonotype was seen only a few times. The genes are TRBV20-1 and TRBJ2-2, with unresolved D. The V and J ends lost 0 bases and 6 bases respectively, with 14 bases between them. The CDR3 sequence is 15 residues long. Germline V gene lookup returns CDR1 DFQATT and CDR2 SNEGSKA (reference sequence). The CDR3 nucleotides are TGCAGTGCTAGAGAGACTCCATATGAGGCCGGGGAGCTGTTTTTT. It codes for CSARETPYEAGELFF.

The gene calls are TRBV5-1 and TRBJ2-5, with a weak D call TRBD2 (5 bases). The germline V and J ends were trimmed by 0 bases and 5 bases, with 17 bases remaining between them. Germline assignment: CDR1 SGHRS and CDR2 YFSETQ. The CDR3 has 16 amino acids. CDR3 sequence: CASSLVRRGPGETQYF. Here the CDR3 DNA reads TGCGCCAGCAGCTTGGTCCGTCGAGGGCCGGGGGAGACCCAGTACTTC.

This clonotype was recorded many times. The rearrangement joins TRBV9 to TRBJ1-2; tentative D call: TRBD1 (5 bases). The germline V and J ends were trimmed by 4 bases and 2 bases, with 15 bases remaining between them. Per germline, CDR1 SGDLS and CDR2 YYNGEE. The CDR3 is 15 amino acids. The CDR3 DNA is TGTGCCAGCAGCCTAGGGACGGCTAGCAACTATGGCTACACCTTC. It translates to CASSLGTASNYGYTF.

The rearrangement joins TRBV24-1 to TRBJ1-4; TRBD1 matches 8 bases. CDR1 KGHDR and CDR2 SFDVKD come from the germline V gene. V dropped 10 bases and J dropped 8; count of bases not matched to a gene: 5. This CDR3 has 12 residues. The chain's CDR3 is CATGQGNEKLFF. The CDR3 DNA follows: TGTGCCACAGGACAGGGTAACGAAAAACTGTTTTTT.

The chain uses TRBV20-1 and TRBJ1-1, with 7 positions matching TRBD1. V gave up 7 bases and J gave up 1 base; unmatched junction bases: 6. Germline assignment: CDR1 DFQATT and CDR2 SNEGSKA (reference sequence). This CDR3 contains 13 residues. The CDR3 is CSGGGVGNTEAFF. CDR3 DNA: TGCAGTGGAGGGGGCGTGGGGAACACTGAAGCTTTCTTT.

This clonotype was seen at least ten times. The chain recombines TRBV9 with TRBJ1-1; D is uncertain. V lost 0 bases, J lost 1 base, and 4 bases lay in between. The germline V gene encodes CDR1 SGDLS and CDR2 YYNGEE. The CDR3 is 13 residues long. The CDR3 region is CASSVVKNTEAFF. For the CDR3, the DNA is TGTGCCAGCAGCGTAGTCAAGAACACTGAAGCTTTCTTT.